The 28 T cell receptor beta chains below were found in one sample sequenced in a study of T cell responses to AZD1222 COVID-19 vaccine. Sequencing used immunoSEQ multiplex PCR; TCRdb keeps in-frame clones, though not all of them. The table records 140,000 or so clones, more than 70% of them present only once. The sequences come from peripheral blood, collected 28 days after the second AZD1222 dose. These receptor sequences come from an adult who received the AZD1222 COVID-19 vaccine.

The CDR3 protein is CASSPPGGWGAEAFF. The CDR3 nucleotides are TGTGCCAGCTCACCACCAGGAGGGTGGGGCGCTGAAGCTTTCTTT. The chain links TRBV18 to TRBJ1-1; D may be TRBD1 (5 bases). V lost 0 bases and J lost 6, with 14 bases in between. Germline V gene lookup returns CDR1 KGHSH and CDR2 LQKENI. CDR3 length: 15 residues.

The DNA of the CDR3 is TGTGCCAGCAGTTCCTCCCAGGGTAAGGGCTCTGGGGCCAACGTCCTGACTTTC. Its protein is CASSSSQGKGSGANVLTF. The gene calls are TRBV27 and TRBJ2-6; possible D gene TRBD1, 5 bases. The CDR3 is made up of 18 amino acids. The V gene lost 4 bases and the J gene lost 0 bases, with 16 bases spanning the gap. CDR1 is MNHEY and CDR2 is SMNVEV in the germline V gene (reference sequence).

The rearrangement links TRBV5-1 to TRBJ2-5; D is uncertain. Per the germline V gene, CDR1 is SGHRS and CDR2 is YFSETQ. This CDR3 region has 12 residues. Trimming shortened V by 2 bases and J by 4 bases, and 6 bases separated the two germline ends. CDR3 nucleotide sequence: TGCGCCAGCAGCTTACCGTCAGAGACCCAGTACTTC. Encoded protein: CASSLPSETQYF.

The CDR3 spells CASSPRGQKSEKLFF. The CDR3 DNA reads as TGTGCCAGCTCACCACGAGGGCAAAAGTCGGAAAAACTGTTTTTT. The chain recombines TRBV18 with TRBJ1-4; D remains unclear. The CDR3 covers 15 residues. From germline, CDR1 is KGHSH and CDR2 LQKENI. The V gene lost 1 base and the J gene lost 8 bases, with 14 bases spanning the gap.

The gene calls are TRBV7-2 and TRBJ1-2; no clear D gene. The V gene's germline CDR1 is SGHTA and CDR2 FQGNSA. Trimming pared 4 bases from V and 0 bases from J, leaving 6 bases between. This CDR3 has 13 amino acids. As DNA, the CDR3 is TGTGCCAGCAGCTCATTTTCTAACTATGGCTACACCTTC. Encoded protein: CASSSFSNYGYTF.

The chain is built from TRBV19 and TRBJ1-1; 7 positions agree with TRBD1. Germline V lookup: CDR1 LNHDA, CDR2 SQIVND (reference sequence). J was trimmed by 7 bases and V by 3 bases; bases with no gene match: 8. This CDR3 is built from 14 residues. CDR3: CASSIRGQLGEAFF. The CDR3 DNA reads TGTGCCAGTAGTATTAGGGGACAGCTCGGTGAAGCTTTCTTT.

This clone has more than one count but fewer than ten. CDR3 loop: CASSSGTSVNEQFF. The CDR3 DNA reads TGTGCCAGCAGCTCTGGGACTAGCGTGAATGAGCAGTTCTTC. This chain uses TRBV7-3 with TRBJ2-1; TRBD2 matches 10 bases. V shed 4 bases, J shed 7 bases, and the junction held 4 bases outside the gene matches. The CDR3 totals 14 residues. Germline V gives CDR1 SGHTA, CDR2 FQGTGA.

This chain joins TRBV28 and TRBJ2-1; D is uncertain. This CDR3 contains 14 residues. Trimming stripped 3 bases from V and 0 bases from J, with 6 bases between. Germline V gene lookup returns CDR1 MDHEN and CDR2 SYDVKM. CDR3 loop: CASSFPGSYNEQFF. The CDR3 bases are TGTGCCAGCAGTTTTCCCGGCTCCTACAATGAGCAGTTCTTC. The full variable domain, in which reference TRBV28 and TRBJ2-1 provide the parts outside the CDR3, is DVKVTQSSRYLVKRTGEKVFLECVQDMDHENMFWYRQDPGLGLRLIYFSYDVKMKEKGDIPEGYSVSREKKERFSLILESASTNQTSMYLCASSFPGSYNEQFFGPGTRLTVL.

This chain uses TRBV5-4 with TRBJ1-6; unclear D gene. Per the germline V gene, CDR1 is SGHNT and CDR2 is YYREEE (reference sequence). The CDR3 is 15 residues long. V gave up 0 bases and J gave up 9 bases, with 13 bases separating them. CDR3 sequence (DNA): TGTGCCAGCAGCTTGGGGCAGGTGAAGGTTTCACCCCTCCACTTT. It specifies CASSLGQVKVSPLHF.

This chain uses TRBV10-2 with TRBJ2-7, with 7 bases fitting TRBD2. The germline V gene has CDR1 WSHSY and CDR2 SAAADI. Trimming removed 6 bases from V and 4 bases from J; junction bases left unmatched: 0. This CDR3 contains 11 residues. CDR3 amino acids: CASRREYEQYF. In DNA form, the CDR3 reads TGCGCCAGCAGGCGGGAGTACGAGCAGTACTTC.

The chain carries TRBV3-1 (or the pseudogene TRBV3-2) and TRBJ2-3; D not resolved. CDR1 and CDR2 from the germline V gene are LGHDT and YNNKEL (reference sequence). CDR3 length equals 12 residues. V gave up 1 base and J gave up 11 bases, with 10 bases separating them. CDR3 nucleotide sequence: TGTGCCAGCAGCCAAGCTCTACGACAGCAGTATTTT. Translating it yields CASSQALRQQYF.

The chain couples TRBV12-5 to TRBJ2-3; 8 bases agree with TRBD2. CDR3 length: 17 residues. Trimming at V came to 9 bases and at J to 4 bases, leaving 18 bases not matched to a gene. Germline assignment: CDR1 LGHNT and CDR2 FRNRAP. This chain's CDR3 is CASSGTGGPVLSDTQYF. In DNA, the CDR3 is TGTGCTAGCTCCGGAACGGGAGGGCCGGTCCTCTCAGATACGCAGTATTTT.

The sample holds one count of this clone. In DNA form, the CDR3 reads TGTGCCAGCAGCACCCAAGGAGGACGGATTAACACCGGGGAGCTGTTTTTT. Encoded protein: CASSTQGGRINTGELFF. The chain recombines TRBV9 with TRBJ2-2; D is perhaps TRBD2 (5 bases). V shed 4 bases and J shed 2 bases, with 18 bases lying between them. Per the germline V gene, CDR1 is SGDLS and CDR2 is YYNGEE. CDR3 size: 17 residues.

This clone was counted a single time. V usage is TRBV7-3 and J usage is TRBJ1-1; D remains ambiguous. Trimming took off 2 bases at V and 3 bases at J, with 7 bases between the two ends. Looked up from germline, CDR1 is SGHTA and CDR2 is FQGTGA. The CDR3 loop spans 13 amino acids. CDR3 protein: CASSLSLDTEAFF. For the CDR3, the DNA is TGTGCCAGCAGCTTATCGCTGGACACTGAAGCTTTCTTT.

The V and J genes are TRBV2 and TRBJ2-1, with unresolved D. The CDR3 runs to 12 residues. Trimming removed 7 bases at V and 7 bases at J, with 11 bases between. CDR1 is SNHLY, CDR2 FYNNEI, per germline. CDR3 amino acids: CASTSTANEQFF. DNA for the CDR3: TGTGCCAGCACCTCGACGGCAAATGAGCAGTTCTTC. The whole variable domain, filled in from reference TRBV2 and TRBJ2-1, reads EPEVTQTPSHQVTQMGQEVILRCVPISNHLYFYWYRQILGQKVEFLVSFYNNEISEKSEIFDDQFSVERPDGSNFTLKIRSTKLEDSAMYFCASTSTANEQFFGPGTRLTVL.

The chain couples TRBV7-2 to TRBJ2-1; D tentatively reads TRBD1 or TRBD2 (6 bases each). Per the germline V gene, CDR1 is SGHTA and CDR2 is FQGNSA. This CDR3 is built from 14 residues. V lost 1 base and J 8 bases, leaving 12 bases between the germline ends. In nucleotides, the CDR3 is TGTGCCAGCAGCTTAGATCCGGGGGCGCATGAGCAGTTCTTC. The encoded protein is CASSLDPGAHEQFF.

This clone was seen a single time. The chain has TRBV5-8 and TRBJ2-2; D is unresolved. CDR1 is SGHTS and CDR2 is YDEGEE in the germline V gene. V was pared by 0 bases and J by 4 bases, with 7 bases between. This CDR3 region has 14 residues. This CDR3 is CASSLGYSTGELFF. The DNA of the CDR3 is TGTGCCAGCAGCTTGGGGTACAGCACCGGGGAGCTGTTTTTT. Full variable domain (outside the CDR3, taken from reference TRBV5-8 and TRBJ2-2): EAGVTQSPTHLIKTRGQQATLRCSPISGHTSVYWYQQALGLGLQFLLWYDEGEERNRGNFPPRFSGRQFPNYSSELNVNALELEDSALYLCASSLGYSTGELFFGEGSRLTVL.

The chain combines TRBV5-1 with TRBJ2-2; perhaps TRBD1 as D (6 bases). The CDR3 has 16 residues. Germline V gene sequence: CDR1 SGHRS, CDR2 YFSETQ. Trimming cost V 1 base and J 5 bases, with 15 bases left between them. Here the CDR3 DNA reads TGCGCCAGCAGCTTGTCCCCCCAGGGGCAGACCGGGGAGCTGTTTTTT. It specifies CASSLSPQGQTGELFF. Variable domain in full (rest from reference TRBV5-1 and TRBJ2-2): KAGVTQTPRYLIKTRGQQVTLSCSPISGHRSVSWYQQTPGQGLQFLFEYFSETQRNKGNFPGRFSGRQFSNSRSEMNVSTLELGDSALYLCASSLSPQGQTGELFFGEGSRLTVL.

CDR3: CASRYMGTSVPGELFF. CDR3 DNA: TGTGCCAGCAGATATATGGGGACTAGCGTCCCCGGGGAGCTGTTTTTT. This chain uses TRBV27 with TRBJ2-2; 10 nucleotides align to TRBD2. This CDR3 spans 16 amino acids. Germline loops: CDR1 MNHEY, CDR2 SMNVEV (reference sequence). Unmatched junction bases numbered 10, after V lost 6 bases and J lost 6 bases.

The rearrangement uses TRBV2 and TRBJ2-2; D not certain. The CDR3 runs 14 residues. Deletions cut 7 bases from V and 1 base from J, with 10 bases between. The germline V gene has CDR1 SNHLY and CDR2 FYNNEI. The CDR3: CASKESENTGELFF. Written as DNA, the CDR3 is TGTGCCAGCAAGGAGAGTGAGAACACCGGGGAGCTGTTTTTT.

This clone has a single count. This chain uses TRBV5-1 with TRBJ2-7; perhaps TRBD2 as D (6 bases). The V end was cut by 4 bases, the J end by 0 bases, with 14 bases between. This CDR3 is built from 15 residues. In germline, CDR1 is SGHRS, CDR2 YFSETQ. This CDR3 reads CASSPGLLHSYEQYF. The CDR3 DNA reads as TGCGCCAGCAGCCCGGGACTCCTCCACTCCTACGAGCAGTACTTC.

The chain employs TRBV6-5 and TRBJ1-2; D is undetermined. There are 14 residues in the CDR3. CDR1 is MNHEY, CDR2 SVGAGI, per germline. V was pared by 6 bases and J by 4 bases, with 15 bases between. This CDR3 is CASSPWSVAYGYTF. For the CDR3, the DNA is TGTGCCAGCAGCCCCTGGTCGGTGGCCTATGGCTACACCTTC.

This sequence joins TRBV28 and TRBJ2-7, with D possibly being TRBD1 (6 bases). The CDR3 sequence is 16 residues long. Trimming left V 6 bases short and J 5 bases short, with 23 bases between. Germline CDR1 MDHEN, CDR2 SYDVKM. CDR3 loop: CASSDTQGWGRNEQYF. CDR3 DNA: TGTGCCAGCAGCGACACTCAGGGGTGGGGACGGAACGAGCAGTACTTC. Full variable domain (remainder filled in from reference TRBV28 and TRBJ2-7): DVKVTQSSRYLVKRTGEKVFLECVQDMDHENMFWYRQDPGLGLRLIYFSYDVKMKEKGDIPEGYSVSREKKERFSLILESASTNQTSMYLCASSDTQGWGRNEQYFGPGTRLTVT.

This clone came up once. The J gene is TRBJ1-5, the V gene TRBV5-1; 10 bases agree with TRBD1. With V trimmed by 4 bases and J by 7 bases, 8 bases remained unmatched. The CDR3 totals 15 residues. Germline V lookup: CDR1 SGHRS, CDR2 YFSETQ. The DNA of the CDR3 is TGCGCCAGCAGCCCCGCCGGGACAGGGGAGCAGCCCCAGCATTTT. It specifies CASSPAGTGEQPQHF.

This chain uses TRBV10-3 with TRBJ1-5, with no clear D. This CDR3 spans 12 amino acids. CDR1 ENHRY and CDR2 SYGVKD come from the germline V gene. The V gene lost 5 bases and the J gene lost 0 bases, with 2 bases spanning the gap. CDR3: CAISHSNQPQHF. In nucleotides, the CDR3 is TGTGCCATCAGTCATAGCAATCAGCCCCAGCATTTT.

The chain employs TRBV6-5 and TRBJ2-7, with D maybe TRBD2 (6 bases). The CDR3 spans 15 residues. V lost 7 bases and J lost 5, with 21 bases in between. CDR1 MNHEY and CDR2 SVGAGI come from the germline V gene. CDR3 coding DNA: TGTGCCAGCACCCCCTCGTGGGGGGAAGTCGACGAGCAGTACTTC. Translation: CASTPSWGEVDEQYF.

J is TRBJ1-6 and V is TRBV5-1, with D unclear. The germline gives CDR1 SGHRS, CDR2 YFSETQ. The length of the CDR3 is 13 residues. The V and J ends lost 2 bases and 6 bases respectively, with 6 bases between them. CDR3 loop: CASSLGPNSPLHF. The CDR3 DNA sequence: TGCGCCAGCAGCTTAGGGCCTAATTCACCCCTCCACTTT.

This chain uses TRBV4-2 with TRBJ1-2; D is uncertain. This CDR3 spans 14 amino acids. The germline V gene has CDR1 LGHNA and CDR2 YNFKEQ. V dropped 0 bases and J dropped 8 bases, with 13 bases sitting between them. The CDR3 coding sequence is TGTGCCAGCAGCCAAGATCCAGCCAACCAAGGCTACACCTTC. Translation gives CASSQDPANQGYTF.